This entry describes one T cell receptor (beta chain). Its antigen is undetermined. This sample is drawn from a study of shared clonotypes between healthy human individuals. Broader study findings: Large depth notwithstanding, sorted-subset sequencing proved incomplete by rarefaction. Non-shared clonotypes displayed generation probabilities falling below those of clonotypes present in all four donors. Only a few donors were included, so the genetic and exposure-history diversity represented was limited.

This CDR3 has 16 amino acids. The germline V gene has CDR1 SGDLS and CDR2 YYNGEE. Trimming at V came to 3 bases and at J to 3 bases, leaving 10 bases not matched to a gene. CD8 cells regarded as naive lacked CD45RO, were positively chosen for CCR7, and omitted terminally differentiated effector memory CD45RA+ cells. Study processing details: Junction-only immunoSEQ sequences carried no quality scores, so filtering differed. Sequencing used immunoSEQ multiplex PCR; TCRdb keeps in-frame clones, though not all of them. For V, J and clone size, that table is used; D and trimming come from the DNA. The repertoire has about 820,000 clones, around 93% of them found once; the top ten carry less than 25%.

The source is a man aged 25-40 years in good health. The genes are TRBV9 and TRBJ2-7, with 9 bases identical to TRBD2. Input material: naive CD8+ T cells sorted from blood. In DNA form, the CDR3 reads TGTGCCAGCAGCGAAAGGTTAGCGGGAGAGCTCTACGAGCAGTACTTC. Amino acids: CASSERLAGELYEQYF.